This passage covers 10 T cell receptor beta chains from one sample sequenced in a study of cytomegalovirus exposure and HLA in healthy donors. The assay was immunoSEQ multiplex PCR, and TCRdb's table has in-frame clones only and misses some. The sample has around 140,000 clones, approximately 86% seen once. Sequencing was done on a sample of PBMCs. The receptors come from a young man in good health and CMV-seropositive.

V is TRBV2 and J is TRBJ2-7; a possible D gene is TRBD1 (6 bases). The CDR3 extends over 13 amino acids. CDR1 and CDR2 from the germline V gene are SNHLY and FYNNEI. Trimming shortened V by 6 bases and J by 6 bases, and 15 bases separated the two germline ends. The CDR3: CASRLGHGSEQYF. CDR3 bases: TGTGCCAGCAGGTTGGGACACGGGTCCGAGCAGTACTTC. Full variable domain (outside the CDR3, taken from reference TRBV2 and TRBJ2-7): EPEVTQTPSHQVTQMGQEVILRCVPISNHLYFYWYRQILGQKVEFLVSFYNNEISEKSEIFDDQFSVERPDGSNFTLKIRSTKLEDSAMYFCASRLGHGSEQYFGPGTRLTVT.

This chain connects TRBV5-1 to TRBJ2-5; D possibly corresponds to TRBD1 (5 bases). Germline lookup yields CDR1 SGHRS and CDR2 YFSETQ. Trimming stripped 2 bases from V and 5 bases from J, with 13 bases between. CDR3 length: 14 residues. The CDR3 nucleotides read TGCGCCAGCAGCTTCACACAGGTTGGGGAGACCCAGTACTTC. As protein: CASSFTQVGETQYF.

The V and J genes are TRBV5-1 and TRBJ1-1, with a tentative D call TRBD1 (6 bases). Trimming left V 4 bases short and J 0 bases short, with 16 bases between. The CDR3 is 16 amino acids. The germline CDR1 and CDR2 sequences are SGHRS and YFSETQ. The CDR3 region is CASSPGTTRMNTEAFF. The CDR3 DNA is TGCGCCAGCAGCCCGGGGACAACTCGCATGAACACTGAAGCTTTCTTT. The full variable domain, its missing parts supplied by reference TRBV5-1 and TRBJ1-1, is KAGVTQTPRYLIKTRGQQVTLSCSPISGHRSVSWYQQTPGQGLQFLFEYFSETQRNKGNFPGRFSGRQFSNSRSEMNVSTLELGDSALYLCASSPGTTRMNTEAFFGQGTRLTVV.

The V call is TRBV27, the J call TRBJ2-5; D gene uncertain. Trimming left V 6 bases short and J 2 bases short, with 13 bases between. This CDR3 is built from 14 residues. Germline V gene lookup returns CDR1 MNHEY and CDR2 SMNVEV (reference sequence). This chain's CDR3 is CASRSLRQQETQYF. CDR3 in DNA: TGTGCCAGCAGGAGCCTCAGGCAGCAAGAGACCCAGTACTTC.

This chain links TRBV9 with TRBJ2-7; D is possibly TRBD1 (6 bases). Germline V gene data show CDR1 as SGDLS and CDR2 as YYNGEE. The CDR3 sequence is 13 residues long. V was pared by 0 bases and J by 4 bases, with 8 bases between. The DNA of the CDR3 is TGTGCCAGCAGCGTAGGGACAGAATACGAGCAGTACTTC. It translates to CASSVGTEYEQYF.

This sequence joins TRBV6-1 and TRBJ2-1; a weak D match, TRBD2 (6 bases). The CDR3 extends over 13 amino acids. Trimming removed 7 bases from V and 8 bases from J, with 15 bases in between. Germline V gene sequence: CDR1 MNHNS, CDR2 SASEGT. CDR3 protein: CASMDVGEDEQFF. DNA for the CDR3: TGTGCCAGCATGGATGTGGGGGAGGATGAGCAGTTCTTC.

This chain joins TRBV5-4 and TRBJ2-5; 8 bases line up with TRBD2. Germline V CDR1 and CDR2: SGHNT, YYREEE (reference sequence). Trimming removed 3 bases from V and 3 bases from J; junction bases left unmatched: 1. This CDR3 is built from 13 residues. CDR3 nucleotides: TGTGCCAGCAGCTCGGGAGGGAAAGAGACCCAGTACTTC. It is translated as CASSSGGKETQYF.

The rearrangement links TRBV6-5 to TRBJ2-7; 8 bases map to TRBD1. CDR1 is MNHEY, CDR2 SVGAGI, per germline. The junction had 4 bases not matched to a gene; V was cut back by 7 bases and J by 2 bases. The CDR3 has 13 amino acids. This CDR3 reads CASTRTGTYEQYF. CDR3 nucleotide sequence: TGTGCCAGCACCCGGACAGGGACCTACGAGCAGTACTTC.

The CDR3 DNA reads as TGTGCCAGCAGCCGAGGACAGGGTAACTATGGCTACACCTTC. It encodes CASSRGQGNYGYTF. The chain couples TRBV14 to TRBJ1-2; 8 bases fit TRBD1. The length of the CDR3 is 14 residues. Germline CDR1 is SGHDN and CDR2 is FVKESK. Germline trimming cut 4 bases from V and 1 base from J; bases unmatched to any gene: 2.

V gene TRBV27 combines with J gene TRBJ1-1; D possibly corresponds to TRBD1 (5 bases). The CDR3 is 20 amino acids. The V end lost 3 bases, the J end lost 4 bases, and 30 bases lay between the germline ends. CDR1 MNHEY and CDR2 SMNVEV come from the germline V gene (reference sequence). The DNA for the CDR3 is TGTGCCAGCAGTTTTCTCCCCTACAGTAGGGGTATCACCAAGGGCACTGAAGCTTTCTTT. Translating it yields CASSFLPYSRGITKGTEAFF.